The sequence of this T cell receptor (beta chain) was determined in a study of cytomegalovirus exposure and HLA in healthy donors (TCRdb year 2017). A note on the overall study: An earlier analysis of fewer than 750 of the donors reported around 280 Gb of sequence data and roughly 120 million unique TCR beta sequences obtained from 150 million to 200 million T cells. The study used immunosequencing to profile the T cell repertoires of approximately 650 subjects and linked those repertoires to cytomegalovirus serostatus. Four or five DR-DQ haplotypes were treated as single units for association and clustering because of strong linkage in the cohort. In a later analysis, previously published TCR beta repertoires from 600 to 850 donors were re-analyzed and high-resolution HLA genotyping was added so that TCR occurrence patterns could be studied. In the later analysis, no new phenotypic data were used to find candidate immune exposures; instead, reliance was placed on TCR beta sequences and their occurrence across donors. Every discovery cohort repertoire had been produced on one sequencing platform. Alongside the repertoire data, information on donor age, sex, ethnicity and CMV serostatus was compiled. The study aimed to test whether signatures of past pathogen exposure could be identified by cataloging public T cell receptors. Genome-wide SNP genotypes for about 60% of the roughly 670 donors were used in a later genetic analysis, which treated that subset as a discovery cohort. Class I and class II HLA loci were covered by the typing at four-digit resolution. Among the roughly 400 genotyped donors, around 81% belonged to the genetic ancestry cluster associated with self-reported Caucasian donors. Among 350 to 400 genotyped donors of the cohort, an average of approximately 250,000 unique TCR beta nucleotide sequences were sequenced per donor, about a sixth of them non-productive. An early release covering approximately 600 HLA-typed donors comprised about 300 gigabases of sequencing data and tens of millions of unique TCR sequences. To decide whether each TCR beta V gene segment behaved as functional or pseudogenic, an earlier analysis of 587 of the donors relied on high-throughput TCR beta sequencing. To predict cytomegalovirus infection status, the study brought together high-throughput TCR immunosequencing, statistical association of individual TCRs with disease status, and machine learning. The number of typed donors differed by locus: about 629-630 for A, B, C, DRB1 and DQB1; approximately 520 for DQA1; roughly 600 for DPA1; and around 490 for DPB1. Besides the first cohort of about 730 subjects, a separate validation cohort made up of some 110 different subjects was used. What the authors observed across the whole study: Most CMV-associated TCR beta chains appeared to be HLA-restricted in a later analysis, and the HLA associations seemed to be driven largely by CMV exposure. HLA typing was unavailable for some donors at each locus, so association tests used only the typed subset. Presence/absence analyses assumed roughly uniform sequencing depth across donors, an assumption that may not hold. Some IMGT-functional V segments, including TRBV6-2 and TRBV6-3, could not be told apart with the 87-base-pair reads, so those segments were excluded. The authors suggested that the approach could potentially be extended to other disease states and immunological phenotypes. In a later analysis, several top co-occurrence clusters were reported to appear linked to parvovirus B19, influenza, CMV and Epstein-Barr virus. Compared with equally common non-associated chains, HLA-associated TCR beta chains in a later analysis were more clonally expanded and had lower generation probabilities. In a later analysis, some 17,000 TCR beta sequences were associated with specific HLA alleles at a false discovery rate of 0.05. V-gene and J-gene trimming of TCR beta chains was associated with a missense DCLRE1C variant in a later genetic analysis, and the association was replicated in an independent cohort. A further reported finding was that TCR beta sequences accurately predicted the HLA-A and HLA-B alleles for most subjects in the first cohort. In a later analysis, the rate of TCR association differed among HLA loci, with DRB1 alleles having the most associated TCRs and HLA-C alleles having the fewest. A later genetic analysis reported fewer N-insertions in productive TCRs among donors in an Asian-associated ancestry cluster than the roughly 700-donor mean. In the study, roughly 160 TCR beta chains were listed as associated with cytomegalovirus. In an earlier analysis of about 600 of the donors, most TCR beta V segments appeared in productive rearrangements about 87% or about 30% of the time, broadly matching IMGT annotations. Most TCR sequences were seen in very few donors, while some public TCRs were found in many individuals. Correlated functional status among segregating V segments might be attributable to linkage disequilibrium, but an unknown experimental factor could not be ruled out. A few of the identified cytomegalovirus-associated TCR beta chains were confirmed in vitro to be specific for cytomegalovirus antigens. CMV serostatus was the only immune exposure information available for the cohort. When HLA alleles, especially DR and DQ, strongly co-occurred, TCR associations were difficult to assign to individual alleles. A cluster of highly shared sequence variants was judged likely to represent a technical artifact of the sequencing pipeline. The earlier analysis of 587 of the donors excluded 15 to 20 rarely observed V segments, including chromosome 9 orphons, because counts were too low. The cohort was sequenced for TCR beta chains only, and without alpha or paired-chain data the features that could be detected were limited. The classifier was reported to diagnose cytomegalovirus status with high specificity and sensitivity in both the original and validation cohorts.

This clone was seen more than once but under ten times. Its antigen target is currently unknown. No clone much larger than this one lies a single base away; base qualities are absent. Library method: the immunoSEQ multiplex PCR assay. For the multiplex PCR, a mixture combining 60 forward primers for TCR Vbeta segments and 13 reverse primers for TCR Jbeta segments was used. A multiplex PCR assay on genomic DNA amplified the CDR3 region of rearranged TCR beta genes. Amplified TCR beta libraries were sequenced as 87-base-pair reads on the Illumina HiSeq System. In the original analysis: A later analysis tallied 80 million to 95 million unique TCR beta chains across the 666 repertoires, and around 12 million of those chains were shared by two or more donors. Raw reads were error-corrected and collapsed into unique sequences by a nearest-neighbor algorithm in which closely related sequences were merged to remove PCR and sequencing errors. To assign V, D and J gene segments, CDR3 sequences were aligned to IMGT reference sequences. For a sequence to be retained, a match of at least six nucleotides to both a V gene segment and a J gene segment was required. Rearrangements were classified as productive when the CDR3 lacked stop codons and remained in frame with V and J, and all other rearrangements were classified as non-productive. Following IMGT convention, CDR3 was defined as the stretch from the second conserved V-encoded cysteine to the conserved J-encoded phenylalanine. Sequences without an unambiguous match to a single V gene segment were excluded from the earlier analysis of a few hundred of the donors. An earlier analysis of roughly 590 of the donors called V segments functional above 56.7% productive rearrangements and segregating when the between-donor standard deviation exceeded 5%. To diagnose cytomegalovirus status from the catalog of TCR beta chain sequences, a statistical classification framework was built. In a later analysis, V and J genes were assigned by comparing TCR nucleotide sequences against IMGT/GENE-DB human TR gene sequences. Using the TCRdist pipeline, a later analysis assigned CDR3 sequences along with most-parsimonious VDJ recombination scenarios. A later analysis defined each TCR beta chain by its CDR3 amino acid sequence plus V-gene family, and excluded reads lacking a unique V-gene family. To address suspected cross-contamination and a sequencing artifact, a later analysis removed a few hundred highly shared, low-generation-probability nucleotide sequences. In a later analysis, a clonal expansion index was calculated for each public chain from normalized within-repertoire ranks of inferred template counts. In a later analysis, generation probabilities were computed with a VDJ recombination model fitted to out-of-frame rearrangements, and the resulting probabilities were checked against IGoR. Hypergeometric tests were used in a later analysis to score TCR-TCR, TCR-HLA and TCR-CMV co-occurrence, with a repertoire-size bias correction applied to the TCR pairs. False discovery rates were estimated in a later analysis by permuting HLA or CMV assignments 20 times. In a later analysis, co-occurring TCRs were grouped using DBSCAN, with TCRdist sequence similarity added in when clustering inside HLA-allele-positive subsets. For co-occurrence clustering, repertoires with fewer than 30,000 or more than 120,000 public chains were excluded, along with 4 to 6 repertoires with anomalous nucleotide sharing. In its TCRdb copy, this immuneACCESS table keeps in-frame sequences only and misses some clones. Where compared with another copy, unresolved V genes explain less than half of these, and the others have no known cause. Clone size and V and J calls were adopted from that table, with D and trimming inferred from the DNA. Present in this sample are fewer than 150,000 clones, roughly two thirds of which were seen just once. The ten largest clones take up approximately 15% of the sample.

The cohort was made up of approximately 700 healthy bone marrow donors. All cohort members were sampled while nominally healthy, although unrecorded immune exposures were likely present. Of the roughly 670 cohort members, more than 250 had a positive CMV serostatus and about 400 had a negative one, while no CMV serostatus was recorded for the donor. A peripheral blood sample was provided by each donor, and peripheral blood mononuclear cells were used for TCR beta sequencing. The Qiagen DNeasy Blood Extraction Kit was used to extract genomic DNA from the blood cell samples. From its cysteine to its phenylalanine, the CDR3 spans 15 amino acids. The entry retains the CDR3 DNA only, 45 bases that are in frame from base 1. Relative to germline, V is missing 2 bases and J is missing 3 bases, with 4 bases of the junction outside any gene match. From the germline V gene, CDR1 is MNHEY and CDR2 is SVGAGI.

The clonotype originates from a human donor in good health. Source material: PBMCs. The chain is encoded by TRBV6-5 joined to TRBJ2-7; TRBD2 matches 10 bases in the middle. The sequenced DNA: TGTGCCAGCAGTTACGCCCCTAGCGGGGGCTACGAGCAGTACTTC. It specifies CASSYAPSGGYEQYF.